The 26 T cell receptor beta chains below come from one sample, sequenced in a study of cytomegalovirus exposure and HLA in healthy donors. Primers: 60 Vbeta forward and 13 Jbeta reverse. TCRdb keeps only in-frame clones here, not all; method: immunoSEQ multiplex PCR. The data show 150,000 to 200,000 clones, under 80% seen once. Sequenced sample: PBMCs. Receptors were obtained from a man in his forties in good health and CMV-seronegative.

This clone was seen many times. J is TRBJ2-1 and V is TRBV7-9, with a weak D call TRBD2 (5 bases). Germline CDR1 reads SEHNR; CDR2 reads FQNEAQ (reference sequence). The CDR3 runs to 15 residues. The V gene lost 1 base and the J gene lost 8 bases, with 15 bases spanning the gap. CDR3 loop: CASSLGASLDDEQFF. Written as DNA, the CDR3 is TGTGCCAGCAGCTTAGGCGCTAGCCTCGACGATGAGCAGTTCTTC.

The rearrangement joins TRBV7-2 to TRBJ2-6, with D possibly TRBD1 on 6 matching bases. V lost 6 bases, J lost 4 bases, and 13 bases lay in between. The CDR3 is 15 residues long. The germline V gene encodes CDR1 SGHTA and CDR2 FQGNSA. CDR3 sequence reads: CASRPQGSGANVLTF. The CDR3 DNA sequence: TGTGCCAGCAGACCTCAGGGGTCCGGGGCCAACGTCCTGACTTTC.

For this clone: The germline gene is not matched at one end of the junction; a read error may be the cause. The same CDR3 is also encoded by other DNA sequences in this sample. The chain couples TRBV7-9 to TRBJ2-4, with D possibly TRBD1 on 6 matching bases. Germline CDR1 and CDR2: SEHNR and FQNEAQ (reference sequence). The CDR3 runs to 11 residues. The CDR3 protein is CASSSGADQYF. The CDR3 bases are TGTGCTAGCAGCTCAGGGGCAGATCAGTACTTC.

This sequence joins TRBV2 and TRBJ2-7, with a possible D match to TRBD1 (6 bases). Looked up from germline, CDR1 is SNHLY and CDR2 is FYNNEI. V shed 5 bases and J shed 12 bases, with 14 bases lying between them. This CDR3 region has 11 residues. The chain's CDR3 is CASSYGGPPYF. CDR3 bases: TGTGCCAGCAGTTATGGGGGCCCACCGTACTTC.

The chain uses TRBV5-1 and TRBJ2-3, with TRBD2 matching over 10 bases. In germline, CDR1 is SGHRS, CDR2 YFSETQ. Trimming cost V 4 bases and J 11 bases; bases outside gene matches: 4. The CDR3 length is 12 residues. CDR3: CASSGSGGEQYF. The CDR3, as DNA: TGCGCCAGCAGCGGAAGCGGGGGGGAGCAGTATTTT.

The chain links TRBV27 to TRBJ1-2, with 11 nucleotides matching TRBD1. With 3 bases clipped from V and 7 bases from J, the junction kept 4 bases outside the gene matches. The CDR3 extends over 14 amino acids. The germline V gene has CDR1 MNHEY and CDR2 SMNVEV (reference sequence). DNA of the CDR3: TGTGCCAGCAGTTTTTCCGGGACAGGGGGTGGCTACACCTTC. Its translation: CASSFSGTGGGYTF.

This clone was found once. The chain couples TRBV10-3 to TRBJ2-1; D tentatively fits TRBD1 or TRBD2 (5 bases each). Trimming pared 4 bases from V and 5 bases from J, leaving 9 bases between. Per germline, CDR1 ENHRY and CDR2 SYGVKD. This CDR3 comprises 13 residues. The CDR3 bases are TGTGCCATCAGTGGGTCGGGGCACAATGAGCAGTTCTTC. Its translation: CAISGSGHNEQFF.

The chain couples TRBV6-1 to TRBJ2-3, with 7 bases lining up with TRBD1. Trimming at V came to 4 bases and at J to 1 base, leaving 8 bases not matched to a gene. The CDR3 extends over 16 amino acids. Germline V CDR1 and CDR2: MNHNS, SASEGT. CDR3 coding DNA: TGTGCCAGCAGTGGGGGACAGCTAATGGGCACAGATACGCAGTATTTT. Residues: CASSGGQLMGTDTQYF.

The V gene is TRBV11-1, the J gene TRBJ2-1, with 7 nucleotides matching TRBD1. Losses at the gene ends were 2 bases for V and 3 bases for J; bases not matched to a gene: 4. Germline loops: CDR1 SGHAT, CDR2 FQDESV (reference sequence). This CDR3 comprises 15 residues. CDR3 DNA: TGTGCCAGCAGCTTAATACAGGGGCACTACAATGAGCAGTTCTTC. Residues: CASSLIQGHYNEQFF. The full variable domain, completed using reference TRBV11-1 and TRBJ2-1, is EAEVAQSPRYKITEKSQAVAFWCDPISGHATLYWYRQILGQGPELLVQFQDESVVDDSQLPKDRFSAERLKGVDSTLKIQPAELGDSAMYLCASSLIQGHYNEQFFGPGTRLTVL.

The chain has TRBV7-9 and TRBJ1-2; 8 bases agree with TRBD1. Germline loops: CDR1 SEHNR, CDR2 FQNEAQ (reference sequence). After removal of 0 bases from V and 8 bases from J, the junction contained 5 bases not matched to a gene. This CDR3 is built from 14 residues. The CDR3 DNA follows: TGTGCCAGCAGCTTAGCAGGGACAGGATGGGGCTACACCTTC. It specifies CASSLAGTGWGYTF.

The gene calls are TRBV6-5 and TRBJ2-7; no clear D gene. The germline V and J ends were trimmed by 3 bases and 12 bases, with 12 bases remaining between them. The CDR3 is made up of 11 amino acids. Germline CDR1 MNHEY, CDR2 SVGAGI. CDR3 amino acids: CASSYRTLLYF. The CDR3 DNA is TGTGCCAGCAGTTATCGAACGTTACTGTACTTC.

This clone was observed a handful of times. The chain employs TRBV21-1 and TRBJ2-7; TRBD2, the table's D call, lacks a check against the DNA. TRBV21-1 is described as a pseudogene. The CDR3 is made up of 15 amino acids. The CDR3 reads CASSKGSSASYEQYF. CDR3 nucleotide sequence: TGTGCCAGCAGCAAAGGAAGTAGCGCCTCCTACGAGCAGTACTTC.

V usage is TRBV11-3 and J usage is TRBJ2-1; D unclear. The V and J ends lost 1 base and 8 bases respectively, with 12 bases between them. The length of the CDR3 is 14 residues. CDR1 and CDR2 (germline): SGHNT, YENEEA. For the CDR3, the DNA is TGTGCCAGCAGCTTAGTGCCGAGCGCGGATGAGCAGTTCTTC. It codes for CASSLVPSADEQFF. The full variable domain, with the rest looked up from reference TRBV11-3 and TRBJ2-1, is EAGVVQSPRYKIIEKKQPVAFWCNPISGHNTLYWYLQNLGQGPELLIRYENEEAVDDSQLPKDRFSAERLKGVDSTLKIQPAELGDSAVYLCASSLVPSADEQFFGPGTRLTVL.

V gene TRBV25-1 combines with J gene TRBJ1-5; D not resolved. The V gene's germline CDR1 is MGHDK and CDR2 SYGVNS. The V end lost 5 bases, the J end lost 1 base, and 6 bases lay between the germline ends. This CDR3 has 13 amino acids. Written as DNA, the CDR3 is TGTGCCAGCAGTACAAACAGCAATCAGCCCCAGCATTTT. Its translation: CASSTNSNQPQHF.

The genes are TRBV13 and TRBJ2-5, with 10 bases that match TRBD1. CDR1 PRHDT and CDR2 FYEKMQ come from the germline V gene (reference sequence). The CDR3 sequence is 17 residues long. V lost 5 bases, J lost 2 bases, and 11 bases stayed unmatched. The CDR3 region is CASSRTGGSSPQETQYF. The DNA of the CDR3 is TGTGCCAGCAGCCGGACAGGGGGGTCGAGCCCGCAAGAGACCCAGTACTTC.

Written as DNA, the CDR3 is TGCGCCAGCAGCTTGAGGGCTAGCGCTACTCCACGGACCTATCCCTACGAGCAGTACTTC. It codes for CASSLRASATPRTYPYEQYF. This chain links TRBV5-1 with TRBJ2-7; possible D gene TRBD2, 6 bases. V was pared by 1 base and J by 2 bases, with 28 bases between. The CDR3 is 20 amino acids. CDR1 is SGHRS, CDR2 YFSETQ, per germline.

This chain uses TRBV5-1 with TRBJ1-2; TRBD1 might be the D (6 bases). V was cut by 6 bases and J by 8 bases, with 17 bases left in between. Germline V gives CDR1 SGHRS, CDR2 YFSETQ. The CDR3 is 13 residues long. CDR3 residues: CASTLEQGRGYTF. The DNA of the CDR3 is TGCGCCAGCACCTTAGAACAGGGACGAGGCTACACCTTC.

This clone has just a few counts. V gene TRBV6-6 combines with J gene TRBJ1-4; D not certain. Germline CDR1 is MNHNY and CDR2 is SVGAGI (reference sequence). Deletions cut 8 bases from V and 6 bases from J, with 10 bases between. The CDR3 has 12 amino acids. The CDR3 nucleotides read TGTGCCAGCGCCGGCGGGTATGAAAAACTGTTTTTT. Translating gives CASAGGYEKLFF.

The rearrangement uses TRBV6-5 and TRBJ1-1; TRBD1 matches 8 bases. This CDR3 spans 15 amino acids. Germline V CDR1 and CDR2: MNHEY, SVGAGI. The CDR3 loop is CATARTGRQGTEAFF. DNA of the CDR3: TGTGCGACGGCCAGGACAGGGCGTCAAGGAACTGAAGCTTTCTTT.

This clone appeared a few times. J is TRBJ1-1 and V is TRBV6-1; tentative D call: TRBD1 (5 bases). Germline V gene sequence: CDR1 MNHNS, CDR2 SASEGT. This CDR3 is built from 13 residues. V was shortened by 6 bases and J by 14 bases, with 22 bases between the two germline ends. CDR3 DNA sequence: TGTGCCAGCAGCTTAAGGGGAGGGTTAGTCCCCTTCTTT. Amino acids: CASSLRGGLVPFF.

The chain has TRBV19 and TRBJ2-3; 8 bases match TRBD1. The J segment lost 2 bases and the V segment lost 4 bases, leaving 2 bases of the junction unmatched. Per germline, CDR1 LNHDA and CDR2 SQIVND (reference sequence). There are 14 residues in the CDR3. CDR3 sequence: CASSRTGSTDTQYF. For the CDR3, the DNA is TGTGCCAGTAGTAGGACAGGGTCCACAGATACGCAGTATTTT.

This CDR3 is CASSLFLAAERYGYTF. The CDR3 DNA follows: TGTGCCAGCAGCTTATTTTTGGCAGCGGAAAGGTATGGCTACACCTTC. V gene TRBV5-6 combines with J gene TRBJ1-2; D not resolved. Trimming removed 2 bases at V and 5 bases at J, with 19 bases between. In germline, CDR1 is SGHDT, CDR2 YYEEEE. This CDR3 is 16 amino acids long.

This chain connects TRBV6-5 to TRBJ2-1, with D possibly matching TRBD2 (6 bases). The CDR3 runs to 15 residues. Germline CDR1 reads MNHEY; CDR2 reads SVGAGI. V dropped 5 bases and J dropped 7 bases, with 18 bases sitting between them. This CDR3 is CASSTPGLATNEQFF. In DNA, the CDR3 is TGTGCCAGCAGTACCCCGGGACTGGCTACTAATGAGCAGTTCTTC.

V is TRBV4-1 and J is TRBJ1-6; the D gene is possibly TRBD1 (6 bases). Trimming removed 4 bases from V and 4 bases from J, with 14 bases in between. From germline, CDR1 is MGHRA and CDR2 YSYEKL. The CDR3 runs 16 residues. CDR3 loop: CASSPQGTGYNSPLHF. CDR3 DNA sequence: TGCGCCAGCAGCCCCCAGGGGACGGGGTATAATTCACCCCTCCACTTT.

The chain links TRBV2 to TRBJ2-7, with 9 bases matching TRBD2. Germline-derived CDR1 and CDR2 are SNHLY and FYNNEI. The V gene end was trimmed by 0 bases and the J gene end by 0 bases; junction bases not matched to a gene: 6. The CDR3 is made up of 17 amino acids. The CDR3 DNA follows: TGTGCCAGCAGTGAAGCTAGCGGGAGTCGAAGCTCCTACGAGCAGTACTTC. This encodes CASSEASGSRSSYEQYF.

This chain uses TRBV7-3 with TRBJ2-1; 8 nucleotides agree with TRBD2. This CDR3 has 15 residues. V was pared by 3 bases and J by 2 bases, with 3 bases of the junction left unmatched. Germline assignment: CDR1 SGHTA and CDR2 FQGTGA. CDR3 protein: CASSLREATYNEQFF. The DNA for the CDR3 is TGTGCCAGCAGCTTGCGGGAGGCGACCTACAATGAGCAGTTCTTC.